This section outlines one T cell receptor (beta chain) sequence together with its context. Germline values: CDR1 SQVTM, CDR2 ANQGSEA. This CDR3 has 12 residues. The J segment lost 1 base and the V segment lost 6 bases, leaving 1 base of the junction unmatched. This entry is derived from a study of T cell responses to AZD1222 COVID-19 vaccine. Measured with immunoSEQ multiplex PCR; TCRdb has only the in-frame clones, and not every one. The data show 100,000 to 150,000 clones, about nine tenths seen once. The gene calls are TRBV29-1 and TRBJ1-1, with 8 bases fitting TRBD1. Specimen: peripheral blood, collected on day 0 of AZD1222 vaccination. The origin of this receptor is an adult in good health. CDR3 DNA sequence: TGCAGCGTGGGGACAGGGAACACTGAAGCTTTCTTT. Its translation: CSVGTGNTEAFF.